A single sample gave rise to the 14 T cell receptor beta chains below, sequenced in a study of control samples from healthy donors and cancer patients (dated by TCRdb to about 2020). Library preparation employed the immunoSEQ multiplex PCR assay. The table was pulled from immuneACCESS by TCRdb, which kept in-frame rearrangements only. Such tables lose some clones; where checked, under half of the loss comes from unresolved V genes, and the rest has no known cause. The sample table contains roughly 50,000 clones; only one count was recorded for 85% to 95% of them. The top ten hold roughly 4% of the sample. Sequencing was carried out using blood. The receptors were gathered from a man aged 30 to 45 in good health.

The V and J genes are TRBV7-3 and TRBJ1-1; D not resolved. The V gene lost 3 bases and the J gene lost 5 bases, with 13 bases spanning the gap. This CDR3 contains 14 residues. The germline gives CDR1 SGHTA, CDR2 FQGTGA. The CDR3 nucleotides are TGTGCCAGCAGCTTGGATCAAGGGAGGACTGAAGCTTTCTTT. Protein product: CASSLDQGRTEAFF.

V is TRBV7-2 and J is TRBJ1-6; weak D call: TRBD1 (5 bases). V was pared by 5 bases and J by 7 bases, with 12 bases between. The CDR3 consists of 14 residues. Germline values: CDR1 SGHTA, CDR2 FQGNSA. The CDR3 DNA follows: TGTGCCAGCAGCCCTATCAGACAGAATTCACCCCTCCACTTT. Encoded protein: CASSPIRQNSPLHF.

The V gene is TRBV5-1, the J gene TRBJ2-5, with D perhaps being TRBD1 or TRBD2 (5 bases each). The CDR3 is made up of 14 amino acids. V was pared by 0 bases and J by 5 bases, with 11 bases between. Germline V gives CDR1 SGHRS, CDR2 YFSETQ. The CDR3 is CASSLARAGETQYF. The CDR3 bases are TGCGCCAGCAGCTTGGCGAGGGCAGGGGAGACCCAGTACTTC.

The chain couples TRBV19 to TRBJ1-1; weak D call: TRBD1 (6 bases). This CDR3 has 11 amino acids. Looked up from germline, CDR1 is LNHDA and CDR2 is SQIVND (reference sequence). With 7 bases removed from V and 6 bases from J, the gap between germline ends came to 9 bases. DNA for the CDR3: TGTGCCAGTAAGGGGGGGCCTGAAGCTTTCTTT. Its translation is CASKGGPEAFF.

The chain is built from TRBV13 and TRBJ2-7, with D unresolved. The CDR3 loop spans 11 amino acids. Germline CDR1 PRHDT, CDR2 FYEKMQ (reference sequence). Trimming left V 5 bases short and J 3 bases short, with 5 bases between. The CDR3 nucleotides are TGTGCCAGCAGCGGCAACTACGAGCAGTACTTC. The encoded protein is CASSGNYEQYF.

The V call is TRBV6-5, the J call TRBJ2-1; 10 nucleotides match TRBD2. The ends lost 10 bases at V and 5 bases at J; junction bases unmatched: 8. The germline V gene encodes CDR1 MNHEY and CDR2 SVGAGI. This CDR3 has 14 amino acids. CDR3 bases: TGTGCCACCCGAGCGGGAGGGCCCCACAATGAGCAGTTCTTC. It yields the protein CATRAGGPHNEQFF.

This clone was seen more than once but under ten times. The rearrangement joins TRBV3-1 (or the pseudogene TRBV3-2) to TRBJ2-1; 12 positions match TRBD2. CDR1 and CDR2 (germline): LGHDT, YNNKEL (reference sequence). Losses at the gene ends were 2 bases for V and 0 bases for J; bases not matched to a gene: 14. This CDR3 comprises 21 residues. Here the CDR3 DNA reads TGTGCCAGCAGCCAAACACCCCCGGGACTAGCGGGCCCTAGCTCCTACAATGAGCAGTTCTTC. Amino acids: CASSQTPPGLAGPSSYNEQFF.

This clone occurred once. The rearrangement uses TRBV7-9 and TRBJ2-5; D gene unclear. This CDR3 region has 14 residues. V gave up 5 bases and J gave up 5 bases, with 15 bases separating them. Germline V gene data show CDR1 as SEHNR and CDR2 as FQNEAQ (reference sequence). The chain's CDR3 is CASSPKDRVETQYF. The CDR3 DNA follows: TGTGCCAGCAGCCCGAAAGACCGGGTGGAGACCCAGTACTTC. Full variable domain (missing parts from reference TRBV7-9 and TRBJ2-5): DTGVSQNPRHKITKRGQNVTFRCDPISEHNRLYWYRQTLGQGPEFLTYFQNEAQLEKSRLLSDRFSAERPKGSFSTLEIQRTEQGDSAMYLCASSPKDRVETQYFGPGTRLLVL.

DNA for the CDR3: TGCGCCAGCAGCACGGGACTAGCGGGGGAATCGGGCACCGGGGAGCTGTTTTTT. Translating it yields CASSTGLAGESGTGELFF. The V call is TRBV5-1, the J call TRBJ2-2, with 14 bases matching TRBD2. Germline V gives CDR1 SGHRS, CDR2 YFSETQ. The V gene end was trimmed by 4 bases and the J gene end by 4 bases; junction bases not matched to a gene: 9. CDR3 size: 18 residues. The whole variable domain, remainder taken from reference TRBV5-1 and TRBJ2-2, is KAGVTQTPRYLIKTRGQQVTLSCSPISGHRSVSWYQQTPGQGLQFLFEYFSETQRNKGNFPGRFSGRQFSNSRSEMNVSTLELGDSALYLCASSTGLAGESGTGELFFGEGSRLTVL.

This clone was detected only once. The V call is TRBV2, the J call TRBJ1-2, with D possibly matching TRBD1 (5 bases). The germline gives CDR1 SNHLY, CDR2 FYNNEI. The CDR3 covers 14 residues. Deletions cut 7 bases from V and 4 bases from J, with 16 bases between. The CDR3 spells CASKVLQVGYGYTF. The DNA of the CDR3 is TGTGCCAGCAAAGTCTTACAGGTCGGCTATGGCTACACCTTC.

This clone was recorded only once. This rearrangement joins TRBV25-1 to TRBJ2-1; 11 bases are shared with TRBD2. The ends lost 4 bases at V and 0 bases at J; junction bases unmatched: 5. The CDR3 has 17 residues. CDR1 and CDR2 from the germline V gene are MGHDK and SYGVNS. The CDR3 DNA follows: TGTGCCAGCAGTGGGGGACTAGCGGTGAGCTCCTACAATGAGCAGTTCTTC. The encoded protein is CASSGGLAVSSYNEQFF. Full variable domain (outside the CDR3, taken from reference TRBV25-1 and TRBJ2-1): EADIYQTPRYLVIGTGKKITLECSQTMGHDKMYWYQQDPGMELHLIHYSYGVNSTEKGDLSSESTVSRIRTEHFPLTLESARPSHTSQYLCASSGGLAVSSYNEQFFGPGTRLTVL.

The chain carries TRBV7-9 and TRBJ2-3; D remains unclear. Trimming left V 2 bases short and J 3 bases short, with 0 bases between. This CDR3 has 11 amino acids. In germline, CDR1 is SEHNR, CDR2 FQNEAQ (reference sequence). The CDR3 bases are TGTGCCAGCAGCTTAACAGATACGCAGTATTTT. Translated: CASSLTDTQYF.

This sequence joins TRBV30 and TRBJ2-2; D is unresolved. The V end lost 2 bases, the J end lost 1 base, and 5 bases lay between the germline ends. Germline loops: CDR1 GTSNPN, CDR2 SVGIG (reference sequence). The CDR3 is 13 amino acids. CDR3 sequence reads: CAWSTQNTGELFF. In DNA form, the CDR3 reads TGTGCCTGGAGTACCCAGAACACCGGGGAGCTGTTTTTT.

To note about this clone: The germline gene is not matched at one end of the junction; a read error may be the cause. The chain joins TRBV5-1 to TRBJ1-1; 7 positions match TRBD1. The CDR3 is 14 residues long. CDR1 is SGHRS, CDR2 YFSETQ, per germline. DNA of the CDR3: TGCGCCAGCAACTTGGGGACAGCAGTAGGGGTGGCTTTCTTT. Amino acid sequence: CASNLGTAVGVAFF. Looking up the rest from reference TRBV5-1 and TRBJ1-1 gives the full variable domain: KAGVTQTPRYLIKTRGQQVTLSCSPISGHRSVSWYQQTPGQGLQFLFEYFSETQRNKGNFPGRFSGRQFSNSRSEMNVSTLELGDSALYLCASNLGTAVGVAFFGQGTRLTVV.